These T cell receptor beta chains were read from a single sample in a study of T cell repertoires in cytomegalovirus infection. TCRdb analysed the reads with MiXCR anew, one entry per CDR3 protein. The data show some 920,000 distinct CDR3 sequences, 31% seen once. These TCRs are of unknown antigen specificity. Sequencing used cultured CD8+ T cells from PBMCs, obtained from culture after CMV antigen stimulation. These receptors were taken from a human donor in good health (CMV status not recorded). Some clones in this sample may be carry-over from other donors' samples. Both conserved end residues are part of each CDR3. A D gene is named only where the DNA matches it firmly. A clone size is listed for some rows: how often the clone was seen (once, few, many), or a class if it is expanded.

abundance	v_gene	d_gene	j_gene	CDR3aa	CDR3nt
few	TRBV28	TRBD2	TRBJ2-1	CASSSAGDLYNEQFF	TGTGCCAGCAGTTCAGCGGGGGACCTCTACAATGAGCAGTTCTTC
few	TRBV6-6	-	TRBJ1-1	CASSPGQWMDTEAFF	TGTGCCAGCAGTCCGGGACAATGGATGGACACTGAAGCTTTCTTT
-	TRBV6-5	TRBD1	TRBJ2-3	CASRRQGVLDTQYF	TGTGCCAGCAGAAGACAGGGGGTCTTAGATACGCAGTATTTT
few	TRBV2	-	TRBJ1-6	CAILGRGNSPLHF	TGTGCCATCTTAGGACGGGGAAATTCACCCCTCCACTTT
-	TRBV15	TRBD1	TRBJ1-4	CATSSTGGRLEKLFF	TGTGCCACCAGCAGCACAGGGGGACGACTTGAAAAACTGTTTTTT
few	TRBV5-8	-	TRBJ2-5	CASSQSTAVRETQYF	TGTGCCAGCAGCCAATCGACAGCAGTTAGGGAGACCCAGTACTTC
many	TRBV7-2	TRBD2	TRBJ2-1	CASSSKGGGDFYNEQFF	TGTGCCAGCAGCTCGAAGGGCGGGGGGGATTTCTACAATGAGCAGTTCTTC
-	TRBV7-9	TRBD2	TRBJ2-5	CASSKGLAGEETQYF	TGTGCCAGCAGCAAGGGACTAGCGGGGGAAGAGACCCAGTACTTC
-	TRBV20-1	-	TRBJ1-1	CSSRKGIGTEAFF	TGCAGTTCCAGGAAGGGGATCGGCACTGAAGCTTTCTTT
-	TRBV11-3	TRBD1	TRBJ2-3	CASSPGQWPDTQYF	TGTGCCAGCAGCCCGGGACAGTGGCCAGATACGCAGTATTTT
-	TRBV27	-	TRBJ1-1	CASSTPWALKGTEAFF	TGTGCCAGCAGTACCCCTTGGGCCCTGAAGGGAACTGAAGCTTTCTTT